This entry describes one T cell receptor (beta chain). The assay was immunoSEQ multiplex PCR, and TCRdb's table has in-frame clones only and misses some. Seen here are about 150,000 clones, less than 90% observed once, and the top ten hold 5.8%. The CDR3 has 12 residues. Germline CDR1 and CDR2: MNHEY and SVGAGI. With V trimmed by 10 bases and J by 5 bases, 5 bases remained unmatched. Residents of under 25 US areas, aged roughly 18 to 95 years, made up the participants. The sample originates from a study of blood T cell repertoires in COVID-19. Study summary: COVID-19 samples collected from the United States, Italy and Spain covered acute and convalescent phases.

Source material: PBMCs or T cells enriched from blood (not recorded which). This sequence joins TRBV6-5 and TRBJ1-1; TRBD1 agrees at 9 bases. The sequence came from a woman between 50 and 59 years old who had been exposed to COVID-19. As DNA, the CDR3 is TGTGCCACAAACAGGGGGCGGACTGAAGCTTTCTTT. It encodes CATNRGRTEAFF.